This entry is about one T cell receptor (beta chain). The antigen is not known. CDR1 and CDR2 from the germline V gene are SEHNR and FQNEAQ (reference sequence). The CDR3 covers 17 residues. V was clipped by 0 bases and J by 11 bases; unmatched bases: 12. The data are from a study of cytomegalovirus exposure and HLA in healthy donors. Findings and caveats of the study: As a later analysis showed, a missense DCLRE1C variant was linked to trimming of TCR beta V- and J-genes.

The PCR employed 60 Vbeta primers together with 13 Jbeta primers. Sequencing used immunoSEQ multiplex PCR; TCRdb keeps in-frame clones, though not all of them. The sample includes roughly 180,000 clones, 80% of them seen just once. The specimen sequenced was PBMCs. J is TRBJ1-5 and V is TRBV7-9, with 11 bases matching TRBD1. The TCR comes from a woman in her twenties or thirties in good health and CMV-seronegative. The CDR3 reads CASSLAMGQGVPVAQHF. The CDR3 region has the DNA TGTGCCAGCAGCTTAGCGATGGGACAGGGGGTCCCAGTGGCCCAGCATTTT.